This T cell receptor beta chain was found in a study of tumor-infiltrating lymphocytes in primary liver carcinoma. Study as a whole: Surgery removed the patients' primary liver carcinoma. Study results and caveats: Tumor tissue displayed a significantly greater top-250-clone fraction than blood (p = 0.039). Being bulk and unsorted, samples allowed no CD4+ and CD8+ repertoire comparison.

Unsorted whole blood supplied the RNA, and germline DNA was extracted too. The authors collected about 4 milliliters of peripheral blood before surgery. The CDR3 is made up of 17 amino acids. From germline, CDR1 is MDHEN and CDR2 SYDVKM. Comments on this clonotype: The target antigen is unknown. One junction end disagrees with the germline gene, perhaps due to a read error.

From roughly 500 ng total RNA, TCR beta cDNA was generated with a primer in the constant region. Modified slightly, ARM-PCR produced TCR beta libraries over three nested multiplex PCR rounds. Two initial PCR rounds of around 10 cycles each paired TRBV1-TRBV30 forward primers with a C-beta reverse primer. TCRdb re-called the multiplex PCR reads through MiXCR, storing one row per CDR3 protein. This table has about 320,000 distinct CDR3 sequences, roughly 60% appearing once. Sequencing input: peripheral blood. The chain has TRBV28 and TRBJ2-1; TRBD2 matches 14 bases. The sequence was collected from a man between 40 and 49 years old with primary liver carcinoma and hepatitis B virus infection. The chain's CDR3 is CASSLVGLAGDRNEQFF. For the CDR3, the DNA is TGCGCCAGCAGTTTGGTGGGACTAGCGGGAGATCGCAATGAGCAGTTCTTC.